This TCR beta chain was observed in a study of blood T cell repertoires in COVID-19. In the source study's methods: Estimates of nucleated cell counts were drawn from the amplification of reference gene primers. TCRdb's table, derived via immunoSEQ multiplex PCR, lists solely in-frame clones and lacks some. For V, J and clone size, that table is used; D and trimming come from the DNA. The sample includes 200,000 to 250,000 clones, 70% to 85% seen only once; the top ten take about 3.4%. Cohort 3 recovery required two negative PCRs, clearance, or symptom resolution. The sequencing input was PBMCs or T cells enriched from blood (not recorded which). This clonotype was obtained from a woman aged 55-75 years who had recovered from COVID-19.

The chain's CDR3 is CASSIRDSGQPQHF. The CDR3 DNA reads TGTGCCAGTAGTATAAGGGACAGTGGCCAGCCCCAGCATTTT. The chain uses TRBV19 and TRBJ1-5, with TRBD1 matching 7 bases. The CDR3 extends over 14 amino acids. Germline V gene lookup returns CDR1 LNHDA and CDR2 SQIVND (reference sequence). J lost 7 bases, V lost 2 bases, and 5 bases had no gene match.